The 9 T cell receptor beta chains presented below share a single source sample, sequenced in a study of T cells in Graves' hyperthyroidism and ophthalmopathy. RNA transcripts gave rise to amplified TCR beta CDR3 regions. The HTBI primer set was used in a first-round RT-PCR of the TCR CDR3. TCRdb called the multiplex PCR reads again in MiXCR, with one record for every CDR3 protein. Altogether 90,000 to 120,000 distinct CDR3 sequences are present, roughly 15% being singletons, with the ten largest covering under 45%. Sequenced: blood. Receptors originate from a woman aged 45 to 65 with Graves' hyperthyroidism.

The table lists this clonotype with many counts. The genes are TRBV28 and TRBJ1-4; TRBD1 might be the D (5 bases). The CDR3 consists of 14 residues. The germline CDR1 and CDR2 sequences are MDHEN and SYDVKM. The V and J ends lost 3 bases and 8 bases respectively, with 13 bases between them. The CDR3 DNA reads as TGTGCCAGCAGTTTTGGTAGGGGCCAAGAAAAACTGTTTTTT. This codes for CASSFGRGQEKLFF.

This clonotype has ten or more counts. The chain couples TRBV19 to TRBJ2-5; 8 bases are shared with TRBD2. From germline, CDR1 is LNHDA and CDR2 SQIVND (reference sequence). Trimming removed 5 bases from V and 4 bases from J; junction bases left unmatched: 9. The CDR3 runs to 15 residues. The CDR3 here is CASSLNSGDGETQYF. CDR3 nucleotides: TGTGCCAGTAGTCTCAATAGCGGGGACGGAGAGACCCAGTACTTC. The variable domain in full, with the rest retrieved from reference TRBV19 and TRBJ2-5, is DGGITQSPKYLFRKEGQNVTLSCEQNLNHDAMYWYRQDPGQGLRLIYYSQIVNDFQKGDIAEGYSVSREKKESFPLTVTSAQKNPTAFYLCASSLNSGDGETQYFGPGTRLLVL.

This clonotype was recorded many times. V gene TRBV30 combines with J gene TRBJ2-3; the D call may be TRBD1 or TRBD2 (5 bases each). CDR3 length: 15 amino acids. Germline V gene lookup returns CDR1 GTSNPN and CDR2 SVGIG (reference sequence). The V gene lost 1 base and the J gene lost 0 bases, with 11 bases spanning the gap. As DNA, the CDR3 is TGTGCCTGGAGTGGGGACGGAGTAAGCACAGATACGCAGTATTTT. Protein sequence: CAWSGDGVSTDTQYF.

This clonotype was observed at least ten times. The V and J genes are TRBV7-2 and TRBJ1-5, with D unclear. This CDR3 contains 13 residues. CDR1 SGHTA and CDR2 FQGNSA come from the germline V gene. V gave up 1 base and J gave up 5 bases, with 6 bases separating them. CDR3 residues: CASSLGQDQPQHF. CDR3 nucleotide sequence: TGTGCCAGCAGCTTAGGGCAGGATCAGCCCCAGCATTTT.

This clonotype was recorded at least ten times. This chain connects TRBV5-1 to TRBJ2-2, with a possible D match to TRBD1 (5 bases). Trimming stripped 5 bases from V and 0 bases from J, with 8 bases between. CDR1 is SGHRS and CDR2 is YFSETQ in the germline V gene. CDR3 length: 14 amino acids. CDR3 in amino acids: CASRGATNTGELFF. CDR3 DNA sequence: TGCGCCAGCAGAGGGGCGACGAACACCGGGGAGCTGTTTTTT.

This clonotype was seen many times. In nucleotides, the CDR3 is TGTGCCAGCAGCGTCGCTAGCGGACCGAGCACAGATACGCAGTATTTT. Protein product: CASSVASGPSTDTQYF. V and J are TRBV9 and TRBJ2-3, with 7 bases matching TRBD2. Germline CDR1 is SGDLS and CDR2 is YYNGEE. The CDR3 sequence is 16 residues long. V lost 2 bases to trimming and J lost 0 bases; unmatched junction nucleotides: 6. Full variable domain (outside the CDR3, taken from reference TRBV9 and TRBJ2-3): DSGVTQTPKHLITATGQRVTLRCSPRSGDLSVYWYQQSLDQGLQFLIQYYNGEERAKGNILERFSAQQFPDLHSELNLSSLELGDSALYFCASSVASGPSTDTQYFGPGTRLTVL.

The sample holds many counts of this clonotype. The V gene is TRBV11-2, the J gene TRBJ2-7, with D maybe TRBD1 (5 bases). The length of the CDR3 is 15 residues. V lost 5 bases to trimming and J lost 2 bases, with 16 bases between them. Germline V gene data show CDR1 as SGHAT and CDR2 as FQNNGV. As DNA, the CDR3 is TGTGCCAGCAGCCCTCAACTTGACAGACCCTACGAGCAGTACGTC. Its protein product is CASSPQLDRPYEQYV.

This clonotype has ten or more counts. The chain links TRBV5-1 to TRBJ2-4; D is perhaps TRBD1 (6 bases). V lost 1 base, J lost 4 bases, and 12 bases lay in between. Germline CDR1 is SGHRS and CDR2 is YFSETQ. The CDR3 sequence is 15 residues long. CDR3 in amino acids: CASSLSWQGKNIQYF. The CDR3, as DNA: TGCGCCAGCAGCTTGTCGTGGCAGGGGAAAAACATTCAGTACTTC. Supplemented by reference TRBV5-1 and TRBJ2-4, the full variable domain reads KAGVTQTPRYLIKTRGQQVTLSCSPISGHRSVSWYQQTPGQGLQFLFEYFSETQRNKGNFPGRFSGRQFSNSRSEMNVSTLELGDSALYLCASSLSWQGKNIQYFGAGTRLSVL.

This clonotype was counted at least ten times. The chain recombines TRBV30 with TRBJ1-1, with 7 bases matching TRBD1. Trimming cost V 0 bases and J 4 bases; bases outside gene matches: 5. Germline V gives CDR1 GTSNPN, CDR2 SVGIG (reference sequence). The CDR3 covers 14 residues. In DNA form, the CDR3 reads TGTGCCTGGAGTGTTGGGGGGACAGCCACTGAAGCTTTCTTT. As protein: CAWSVGGTATEAFF.